These T cell receptor beta chains were read from a single sample in a study of monozygotic twins with inflammatory bowel disease. TCRdb re-analyzed the 5' RACE reads; it lists each CDR3 protein once, without DNA. This repertoire comprises about 440,000 distinct CDR3 sequences; its ten largest clones make up about 2.2%. Input material: blood. The receptor set was obtained from a human donor with ulcerative colitis or Crohn's disease, or a healthy co-twin of an affected twin (not recorded which). Both conserved end residues are part of each CDR3.

CDR3 protein,V gene,CDR3 length,J gene
CSAPGPVGMAKNIQYF,TRBV20-1,16,TRBJ2-4
CSARDQKVAGVSTGNEQFF,TRBV20-1,19,TRBJ2-1
CASSHRDEQYF,TRBV4-1,11,TRBJ2-7
CAISDRFTGELFF,TRBV10-3,13,TRBJ2-2
CASSQGPRGTDTQYF,TRBV4-3,15,TRBJ2-3
CASSSTTANYGYTF,TRBV5-1,14,TRBJ1-2
CASRLRDLAKNIQYF,TRBV6-1,15,TRBJ2-4
CAISTDTGVYNEQFF,TRBV11-2,15,TRBJ2-1
CASSLVRLTWTSGPGHEQFF,TRBV7-2,20,TRBJ2-1
CASSFSQGRNQPQHF,TRBV12-3/TRBV12-4,15,TRBJ1-5
CASSHLRLSTDTQYF,TRBV14,15,TRBJ2-3
CASSILGFSGTGTMNTEAFF,TRBV19,20,TRBJ1-1
CASSSGQGLTGGETQYF,TRBV7-9,17,TRBJ2-5
CASSLEPLYNSVPTDTQYF,TRBV5-1,19,TRBJ2-3
CASSLGFVRDEQFF,TRBV7-2,14,TRBJ2-1
CASSYSSQGATGELFF,TRBV6-2/TRBV6-3,16,TRBJ2-2
CASSRARPDTGELFF,TRBV28,15,TRBJ2-2
CASSSRDRTSTDTQYF,TRBV5-1,16,TRBJ2-3
CASSPERGSSPLHF,TRBV18,14,TRBJ1-6
CASSSYAGASNQPQHF,TRBV7-2,16,TRBJ1-5
CASSRKGTSLAKNIQYF,TRBV27,17,TRBJ2-4
CASSIPLSGGYTF,TRBV7-2,13,TRBJ1-2
CASSSIGNTEAFF,TRBV3-1,13,TRBJ1-1
CAISALEETQYF,TRBV10-3,12,TRBJ2-5
CASSLEPTGYNEQFF,TRBV5-1,15,TRBJ2-1
CASRRTGSQSTDTQYF,TRBV28,16,TRBJ2-3
CASSLAYATNEKLFF,TRBV5-1,15,TRBJ1-4
CASSRTGTANEKLFF,TRBV7-6,15,TRBJ1-4
CSARQVNTEAFF,TRBV20-1,12,TRBJ1-1
CASSSSRDRGQYF,TRBV7-2,13,TRBJ2-4
CASSIGQGDYGYTF,TRBV7-8,14,TRBJ1-2
CSVEDVREVNTDTQYF,TRBV29-1,16,TRBJ2-3
CAGGGLAGPYEQYF,TRBV28,14,TRBJ2-7
CASSWASGIANNEQFF,TRBV5-1,16,TRBJ2-1
CASSSSRDRLYEQYF,TRBV11-2,15,TRBJ2-7
CASLRGNEQFF,TRBV19,11,TRBJ2-1
CASSPGGNGNTEAFF,TRBV7-3,15,TRBJ1-1
CASSRRGQQETQYF,TRBV3-1,14,TRBJ2-5
CSARRTAGANVLTF,TRBV20-1,14,TRBJ2-6
CASSLGPTTTGELFF,TRBV27,15,TRBJ2-2
CASSLSRTGDGYTF,TRBV27,14,TRBJ1-2